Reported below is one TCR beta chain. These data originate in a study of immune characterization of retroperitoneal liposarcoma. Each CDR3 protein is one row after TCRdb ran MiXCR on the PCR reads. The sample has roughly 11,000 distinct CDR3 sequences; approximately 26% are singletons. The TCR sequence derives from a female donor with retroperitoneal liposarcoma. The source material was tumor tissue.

CDR3: CASSGQGPSSGLNTGELFF. The CDR3 DNA sequence: TGTGCCAGCAGCGGACAGGGGCCTTCTAGCGGTTTGAACACCGGGGAGCTGTTTTTT. This sequence joins TRBV6-8 and TRBJ2-2, with TRBD1 matching over 9 bases. The junction had 15 bases not matched to a gene; V was cut back by 6 bases and J by 1 base. Germline CDR1 is MNHGY and CDR2 is SAAAGT. CDR3 length: 19 amino acids.